This T cell receptor beta chain was identified in a study of shared clonotypes between healthy human individuals (dated by TCRdb to 2018 to 2020). A note on the overall study: The cohort comprised two women and three men aged 18 to 49 years. For each donor, CD4 naive and CD4 memory were each run on three plates, CD8 naive on two plates, and CD8 memory on one plate. To estimate repertoire size and how much clonotype sharing occurs between individuals, the study deeply sequenced the blood TCR repertoires of about 5 healthy adults. To increase sequencing depth and limit assay-specific biases, different laboratories used diverse techniques to prepare libraries and sequence TCR repertoires. Between about 0.94 and 8.9 billion PBMCs per donor were obtained by leukapheresis.

General study outcomes and caveats: Only blood was sampled, and tissue TCR repertoires likely differ from those in blood. Naive subsets generally had larger estimated clonotype richness than memory subsets. Based on pairwise subsampling, the degree of clonotype sharing among donors was expected to be affected by sequencing depth. Compared with non-shared clonotypes, the clonotypes found in all four sorted-subset donors had higher generation probabilities. When a handful of donors were compared, the shared fraction of clonotypes was about 5% for naive CD4, around 3.5% for naive CD8, more than 2% for memory CD4, and less than 0.45% for memory CD8. Even with the large sequencing depth, rarefaction of the sorted-subset datasets indicated that sequencing was incomplete. The genetic and exposure-history diversity represented was limited by the small number of donors.

The CDR3 covers 17 residues, taking in both the cysteine and the phenylalanine. Solely the CDR3 DNA is kept, with 51 bases framed from the first base. V ends up 2 bases short and J 6 bases short, with an unmatched junction base count of 12. As encoded in the germline V gene, CDR1 is SGHRS while CDR2 is YFSETQ. The donors were healthy, HIV-negative adults who had no recently reported acute infections or vaccinations. Every donor was a Caucasian adult living in Nashville, Tennessee, USA. Magnetic negative selection was used to enrich CD4+ T cells, after which naive cells were positively selected on CD45RA and the negative fraction became the memory subset. After blood collection by leukapheresis, PBMCs were isolated using Ficoll-Histopaque density gradient centrifugation and then cryopreserved in the vapor phase of liquid nitrogen. Analytical flow cytometry was used to check the purity and quantity of each magnetically sorted T cell population. Genomic DNA was isolated from each sorted fraction and quantified by UV absorbance on a Nanodrop 2000c.

As regards this clone: No cognate antigen has been identified for it. The sample holds no much larger clone one base away, and base qualities are not on file.

Using the deep immunoSEQ assay, multiplex PCR amplified TCR CDR3 regions from genomic DNA. Extracted genomic DNA from each cell subset was distributed evenly across all wells of several immunoSEQ 96-well plates, and each plate was treated as a replicate. Each replicate PCR for sorted subsets received around 200 ng genomic DNA, equal to roughly 33,000 T cell genomes. Purified libraries were quantified with a Qubit 3.0 fluorometer, sized on a Bioanalyzer 2100, and re-quantified with the KAPA Library Quantification kit. Every immunoSEQ 96-well plate was sequenced on a separate single-read 150-cycle Illumina NextSeq 550 flow cell. Regarding the original processing steps: Because the immunoSEQ output held only junctional sequences and lacked quality scores, the filtering could not match the filtering applied to full-length reads. Sequences were annotated with PyIR, a Python wrapper for IgBLAST v1.9, using IMGT germline references to assign V/J genes and CDR3. Reads were removed for weak V/J assignments (E-value above 1e-6), missing CDR3, stop codons, out-of-frame junctions, or ambiguous translated residues. A V3J clonotype was defined by an identical inferred V gene, J gene, and CDR3 amino acid sequence. Percentage overlap between repertoires was computed as shared unique clonotypes divided by the size of the smaller repertoire. Richness of each repertoire was evaluated using RTK rarefaction, the Chao1 estimator, and Recon v2.1 estimates of unobserved clonotypes. OLGA was used to compute generation probabilities for all TCRbeta clonotypes that the gDNA method yielded from a handful of donors. In its TCRdb copy, this immuneACCESS table keeps in-frame sequences only and misses some clones. Where compared with another copy, unresolved V genes explain less than half of these, and the others have no known cause. Clonal size and the V and J genes are those of that table, whereas D and trimming came from the DNA. Across this sample there are over 950,000 clones, with about 80% seen only once. Clones ranked in the top ten supply approximately 0.9% of the sample.

In this chain, TRBV5-1 is recombined with TRBJ2-4; TRBD2 lines up with 9 middle nucleotides. Sequencing was performed on memory CD4+ T cells from PBMCs. Per the publication, the cell subset or site label means: CD45RA-negative fraction. This TCR was sampled from a man aged 18 to 35 in good health. Some clones in this sample may be carry-over from other donors' samples. The CDR3 here reads CASSFDAPGAGGNIQYF. The bases read TGCGCCAGCAGCTTTGACGCTCCCGGAGCGGGAGGAAACATTCAGTACTTC.